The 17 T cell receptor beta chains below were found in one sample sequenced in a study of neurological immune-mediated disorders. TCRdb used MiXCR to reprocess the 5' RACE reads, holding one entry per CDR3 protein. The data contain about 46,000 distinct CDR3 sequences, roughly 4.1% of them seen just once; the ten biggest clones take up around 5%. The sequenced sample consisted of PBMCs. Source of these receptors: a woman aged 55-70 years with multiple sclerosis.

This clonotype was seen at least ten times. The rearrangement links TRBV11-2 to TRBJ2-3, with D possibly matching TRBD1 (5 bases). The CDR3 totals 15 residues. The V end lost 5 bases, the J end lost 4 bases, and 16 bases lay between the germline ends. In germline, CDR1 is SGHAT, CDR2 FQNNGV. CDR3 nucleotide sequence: TGTGCCAGCAGCACTCGGACACCGACGGCAGATACGCAGTATTTT. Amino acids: CASSTRTPTADTQYF. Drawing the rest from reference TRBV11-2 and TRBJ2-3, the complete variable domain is EAGVAQSPRYKIIEKRQSVAFWCNPISGHATLYWYQQILGQGPKLLIQFQNNGVVDDSQLPKDRFSAERLKGVDSTLKIQPAKLEDSAVYLCASSTRTPTADTQYFGPGTRLTVL.

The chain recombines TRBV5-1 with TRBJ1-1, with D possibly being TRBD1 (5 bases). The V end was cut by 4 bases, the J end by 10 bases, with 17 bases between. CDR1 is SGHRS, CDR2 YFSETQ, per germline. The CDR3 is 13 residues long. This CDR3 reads CASSPNQGGGAFF. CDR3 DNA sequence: TGCGCCAGCAGCCCTAACCAGGGCGGAGGAGCTTTCTTT.

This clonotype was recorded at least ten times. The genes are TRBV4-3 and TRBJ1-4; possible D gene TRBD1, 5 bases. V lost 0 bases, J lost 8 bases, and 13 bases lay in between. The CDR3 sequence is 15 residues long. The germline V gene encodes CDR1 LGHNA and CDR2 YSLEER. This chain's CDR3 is CASSQDHQGGEKLFF. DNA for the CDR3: TGCGCCAGCAGCCAAGATCATCAGGGTGGAGAAAAACTGTTTTTT.

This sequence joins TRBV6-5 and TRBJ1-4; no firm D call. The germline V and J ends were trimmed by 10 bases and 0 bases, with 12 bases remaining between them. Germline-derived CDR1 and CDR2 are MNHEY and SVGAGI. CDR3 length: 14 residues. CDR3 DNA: TGTGCCACATCATACGGTGCAACTAATGAAAAACTGTTTTTT. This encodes CATSYGATNEKLFF.

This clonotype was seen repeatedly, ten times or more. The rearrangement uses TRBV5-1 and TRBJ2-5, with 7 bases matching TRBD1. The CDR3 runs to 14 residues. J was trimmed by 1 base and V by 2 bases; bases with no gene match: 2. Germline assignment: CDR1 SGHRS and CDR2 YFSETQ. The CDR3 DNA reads TGCGCCAGCAGCTTCCGGGACAGCCAAGAGACCCAGTACTTC. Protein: CASSFRDSQETQYF.

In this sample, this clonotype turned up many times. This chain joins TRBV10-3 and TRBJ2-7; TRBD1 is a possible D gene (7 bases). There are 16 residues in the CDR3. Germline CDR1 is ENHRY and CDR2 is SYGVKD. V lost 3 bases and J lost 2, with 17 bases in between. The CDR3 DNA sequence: TGTGCCATCAGTGACCAGTGGGGCAGGGGGGCCTACGAGCAGTACGTC. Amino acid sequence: CAISDQWGRGAYEQYV.

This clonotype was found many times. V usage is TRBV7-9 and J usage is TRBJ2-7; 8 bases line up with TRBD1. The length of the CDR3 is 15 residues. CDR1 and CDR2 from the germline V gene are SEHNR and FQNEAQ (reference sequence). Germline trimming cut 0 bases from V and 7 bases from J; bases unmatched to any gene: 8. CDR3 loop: CASSLAGQGAGEQYV. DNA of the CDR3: TGTGCCAGCAGCTTAGCCGGGCAGGGGGCCGGAGAGCAGTACGTC.

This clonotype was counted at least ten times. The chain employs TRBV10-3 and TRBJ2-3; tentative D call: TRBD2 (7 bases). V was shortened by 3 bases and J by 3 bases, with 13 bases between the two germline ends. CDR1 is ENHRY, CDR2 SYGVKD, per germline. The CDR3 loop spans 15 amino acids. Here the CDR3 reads CAISDGGGGTDTQYF. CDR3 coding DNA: TGTGCCATCAGTGACGGCGGGGGCGGGACAGATACGCAGTATTTT.

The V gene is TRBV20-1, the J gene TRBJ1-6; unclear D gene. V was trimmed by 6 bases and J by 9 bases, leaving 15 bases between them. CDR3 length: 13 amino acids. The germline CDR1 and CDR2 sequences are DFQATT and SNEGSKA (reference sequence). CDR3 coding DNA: TGCAGTGCACCCGACCGGGCCGGTTCACCCCTCCACTTT. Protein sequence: CSAPDRAGSPLHF.

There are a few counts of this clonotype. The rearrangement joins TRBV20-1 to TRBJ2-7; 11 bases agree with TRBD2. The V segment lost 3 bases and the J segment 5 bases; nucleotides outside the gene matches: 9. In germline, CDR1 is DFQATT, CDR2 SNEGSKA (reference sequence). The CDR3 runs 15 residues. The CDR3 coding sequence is TGCAGTGCTAGGAGGGTAGCGGGAGGGTACCACGAGCAGTACGTC. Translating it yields CSARRVAGGYHEQYV.

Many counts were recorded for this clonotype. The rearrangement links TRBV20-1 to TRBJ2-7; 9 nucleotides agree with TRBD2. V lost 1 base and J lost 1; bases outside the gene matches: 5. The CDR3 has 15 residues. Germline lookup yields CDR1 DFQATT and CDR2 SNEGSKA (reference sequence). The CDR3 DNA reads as TGCAGTGCTAGAGGCCCTAGCGGGGAATCCTACGAGCAGTACGTC. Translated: CSARGPSGESYEQYV.

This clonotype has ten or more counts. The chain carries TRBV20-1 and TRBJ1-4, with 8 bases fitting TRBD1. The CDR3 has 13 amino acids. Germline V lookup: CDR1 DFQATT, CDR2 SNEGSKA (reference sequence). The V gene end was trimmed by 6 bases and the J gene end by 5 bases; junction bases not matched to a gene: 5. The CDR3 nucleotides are TGCAGTGCCCTGGGACAGGCAAATGAAAAACTGTTTTTT. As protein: CSALGQANEKLFF.

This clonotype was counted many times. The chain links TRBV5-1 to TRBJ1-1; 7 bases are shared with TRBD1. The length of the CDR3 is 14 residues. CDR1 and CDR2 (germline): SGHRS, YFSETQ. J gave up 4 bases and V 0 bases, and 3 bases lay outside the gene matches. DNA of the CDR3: TGCGCCAGCAGCTTGGGCAGGGGGGCCACTGAAGCTTTCTTT. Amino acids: CASSLGRGATEAFF.

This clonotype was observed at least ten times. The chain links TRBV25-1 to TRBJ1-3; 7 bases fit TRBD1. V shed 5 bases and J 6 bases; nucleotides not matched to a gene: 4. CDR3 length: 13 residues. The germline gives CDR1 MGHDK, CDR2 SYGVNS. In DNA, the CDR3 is TGTGCCAGCAGTCCAAGGGGGCCAAACACCATATATTTT. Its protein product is CASSPRGPNTIYF.

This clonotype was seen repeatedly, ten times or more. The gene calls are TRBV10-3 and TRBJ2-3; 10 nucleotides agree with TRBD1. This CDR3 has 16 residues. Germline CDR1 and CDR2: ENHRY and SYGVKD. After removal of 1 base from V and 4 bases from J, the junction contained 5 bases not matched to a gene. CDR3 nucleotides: TGTGCCATCAGTGAGTTTGAGACAGGGGGCGCAGATACGCAGTATTTT. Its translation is CAISEFETGGADTQYF.

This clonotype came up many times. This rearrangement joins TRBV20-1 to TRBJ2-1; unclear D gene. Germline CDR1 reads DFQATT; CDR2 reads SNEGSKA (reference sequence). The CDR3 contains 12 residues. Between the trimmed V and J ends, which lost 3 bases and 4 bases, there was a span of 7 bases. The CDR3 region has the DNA TGCAGTGCTAGCCCCCAATACAATGAGCAGTTCTTC. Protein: CSASPQYNEQFF.

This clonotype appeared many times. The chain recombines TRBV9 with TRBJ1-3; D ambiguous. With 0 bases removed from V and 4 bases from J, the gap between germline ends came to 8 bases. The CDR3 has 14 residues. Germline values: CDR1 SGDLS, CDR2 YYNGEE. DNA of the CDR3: TGTGCCAGCAGCGTAGACCTACAGGGAAACACCATATATTTT. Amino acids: CASSVDLQGNTIYF.